This T cell receptor beta chain was recovered during a study of Ad26.COV2.S vaccination and SARS-CoV-2 variants. Study context: Into the muscle, Ad26.COV2.S was dosed once or twice, 56 days apart.

Treatment reported: around 19 received Ad26.COV2.S at low or high dose, single or two shots; five or six received placebo; per-sample allocation not given. Day 63 after the first vaccine or placebo injection was the time point for sampling. Spike of the Wuhan-strain SARS-CoV-2 was expressed by an Ad26 vector, which formed the vaccine. Remarks on this clone: Its antigen is as yet unknown.

Assay: immunoSEQ multiplex PCR; the TCRdb copy retains only in-frame clones and omits some. The sample lists roughly 390,000 clones, about nine tenths occurring once. The CDR3 runs 16 residues. Germline CDR1 reads SGHRS; CDR2 reads YFSETQ. V lost 1 base, J lost 4 bases, and 15 bases lay in between. Whole-study results and caveats: People who got the vaccine or the placebo had similar non-spike TCR breadth.

This specimen consisted of peripheral blood, obtained in a trial of Ad26.COV2.S vaccine versus placebo. This TCR was recovered from a person between 18 and 65 years old who received the Ad26.COV2.S COVID-19 vaccine or a placebo. The gene calls are TRBV5-1 and TRBJ2-1; D is possibly TRBD1 (6 bases). The CDR3 sequence is CASSLRDTLFYNEQFF. The CDR3 coding sequence is TGCGCCAGCAGCTTGCGGGACACGTTATTTTACAATGAGCAGTTCTTC.